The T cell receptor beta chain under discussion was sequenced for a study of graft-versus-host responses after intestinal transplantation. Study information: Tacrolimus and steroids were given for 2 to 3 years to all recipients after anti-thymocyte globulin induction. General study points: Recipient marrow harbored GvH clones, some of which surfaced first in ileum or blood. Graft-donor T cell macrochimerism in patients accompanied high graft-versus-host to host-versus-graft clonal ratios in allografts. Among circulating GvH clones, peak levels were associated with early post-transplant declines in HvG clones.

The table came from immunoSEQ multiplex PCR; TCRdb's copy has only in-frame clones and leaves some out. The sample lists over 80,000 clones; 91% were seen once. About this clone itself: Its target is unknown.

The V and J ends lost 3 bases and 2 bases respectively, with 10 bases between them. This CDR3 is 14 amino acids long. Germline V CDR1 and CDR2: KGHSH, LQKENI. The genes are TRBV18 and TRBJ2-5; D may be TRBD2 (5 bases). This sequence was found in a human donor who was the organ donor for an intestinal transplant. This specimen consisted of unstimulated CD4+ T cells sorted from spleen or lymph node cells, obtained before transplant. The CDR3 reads CASSPASGQETQYF. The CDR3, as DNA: TGTGCCAGCTCACCCGCAAGCGGTCAAGAGACCCAGTACTTC.